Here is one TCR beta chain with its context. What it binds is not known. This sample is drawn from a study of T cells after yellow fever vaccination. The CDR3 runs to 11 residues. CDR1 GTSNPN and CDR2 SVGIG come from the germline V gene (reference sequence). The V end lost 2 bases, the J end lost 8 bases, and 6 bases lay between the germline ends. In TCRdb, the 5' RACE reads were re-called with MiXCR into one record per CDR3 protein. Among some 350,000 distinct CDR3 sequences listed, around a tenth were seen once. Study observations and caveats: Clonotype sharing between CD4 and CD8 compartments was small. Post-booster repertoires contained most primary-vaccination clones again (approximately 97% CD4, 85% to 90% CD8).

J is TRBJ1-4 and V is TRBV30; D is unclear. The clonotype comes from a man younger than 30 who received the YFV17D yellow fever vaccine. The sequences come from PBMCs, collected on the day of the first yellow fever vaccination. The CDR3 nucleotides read TGTGCCTGGAGTCTTGAAGAAAAACTGTTTTTT. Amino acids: CAWSLEEKLFF.